This is a list of T cell receptor beta chains from one sample in a study of blood T cell repertoires in COVID-19. Assay used: immunoSEQ multiplex PCR; TCRdb lists only in-frame clones, some missing. The sample yields about 260,000 clones, more than 80% seen once. Sequenced input: PBMCs or T cells enriched from blood (not recorded which). These receptors were taken from a man in his forties or fifties who had been exposed to COVID-19. Each CDR3 is given with its conserved first and last residue. D genes are given only for firm matches. For some rows the clone size is stated as once, few or many, or as a class when expanded; others skip it.

V gene: TRBV18; J gene: TRBJ1-1; D gene: .; clone size: few; CDR3 protein: CASSPEAGVNTEAFF; CDR3 DNA: TGTGCCAGCTCACCAGAGGCAGGGGTTAACACTGAAGCTTTCTTT
V gene: TRBV20-1; J gene: TRBJ1-2; D gene: .; clone size: .; CDR3 protein: CSASLQGYGYTF; CDR3 DNA: TGCAGTGCTAGTCTACAGGGCTATGGCTACACCTTC
V gene: TRBV27; J gene: TRBJ1-1; D gene: TRBD1; clone size: .; CDR3 protein: CASSSGDRPDTEAFF; CDR3 DNA: TGTGCCAGCAGTTCCGGGGACAGGCCGGACACTGAAGCTTTCTTT
V gene: TRBV11-2; J gene: TRBJ2-3; D gene: TRBD2; clone size: .; CDR3 protein: CASSLMGLAGAMDTQYF; CDR3 DNA: TGTGCCAGCAGCTTGATGGGACTAGCGGGGGCCATGGATACGCAGTATTTT
V gene: TRBV5-1; J gene: TRBJ1-4; D gene: .; clone size: .; CDR3 protein: CASSLSGQPNEKLFF; CDR3 DNA: TGCGCCAGCAGCTTGTCAGGGCAGCCTAATGAAAAACTGTTTTTT
V gene: TRBV18; J gene: TRBJ1-3; D gene: TRBD1; clone size: .; CDR3 protein: CASSPTGSEGNTIYF; CDR3 DNA: TGTGCCAGCTCACCGACAGGGTCGGAAGGAAACACCATATATTTT
V gene: TRBV27; J gene: TRBJ2-7; D gene: TRBD1; clone size: .; CDR3 protein: CASSFLRDRGDYEQYF; CDR3 DNA: TGTGCCAGCAGTTTTCTCCGGGACAGGGGCGACTACGAGCAGTACTTC
V gene: TRBV4-2; J gene: TRBJ2-1; D gene: TRBD2; clone size: .; CDR3 protein: CASSTSGRGPNEQFF; CDR3 DNA: TGTGCCAGCAGCACGAGCGGGAGGGGACCCAATGAGCAGTTCTTC
V gene: TRBV5-4; J gene: TRBJ2-3; D gene: TRBD2; clone size: .; CDR3 protein: CASSFTGGTSTDTQYF; CDR3 DNA: TGTGCCAGCAGCTTTACCGGGGGGACTAGCACAGATACGCAGTATTTT
V gene: TRBV6-5; J gene: TRBJ2-2; D gene: TRBD2; clone size: .; CDR3 protein: CASSYLVLAGAGELFF; CDR3 DNA: TGTGCCAGCAGTTACTTAGTCTTAGCGGGGGCCGGGGAGCTGTTTTTT
V gene: TRBV7-3; J gene: TRBJ2-3; D gene: .; clone size: .; CDR3 protein: CASSAPGHQQYF; CDR3 DNA: TGTGCCAGCAGCGCACCGGGACACCAGCAGTATTTT
V gene: TRBV6-6; J gene: TRBJ1-5; D gene: TRBD1; clone size: once; CDR3 protein: CASSYSMTGEQPQHF; CDR3 DNA: TGTGCCAGCAGTTACTCGATGACAGGGGAACAGCCCCAGCATTTT
V gene: TRBV9; J gene: TRBJ2-1; D gene: .; clone size: once; CDR3 protein: CASSPKGRGSYNEQFF; CDR3 DNA: TGTGCCAGCAGCCCCAAGGGCAGGGGCTCCTACAATGAGCAGTTCTTC
V gene: TRBV4-1; J gene: TRBJ1-2; D gene: TRBD1; clone size: .; CDR3 protein: CASSQKPLTGDTNYGYTF; CDR3 DNA: TGCGCCAGCAGCCAAAAACCATTAACAGGGGATACTAACTATGGCTACACCTTC
V gene: TRBV5-4; J gene: TRBJ1-1; D gene: TRBD1; clone size: .; CDR3 protein: CASSLEDITGGGEAFF; CDR3 DNA: TGTGCCAGCAGCTTGGAAGACATAACAGGGGGCGGTGAAGCTTTCTTT
V gene: TRBV4-1; J gene: TRBJ2-2; D gene: TRBD1; clone size: once; CDR3 protein: CASSQDLQGYTGELFF; CDR3 DNA: TGCGCCAGCAGCCAAGATCTACAGGGGTACACCGGGGAGCTGTTTTTT
V gene: TRBV7-8; J gene: TRBJ1-5; D gene: .; clone size: .; CDR3 protein: CASSLAGGFSNQPQHF; CDR3 DNA: TGTGCCAGCAGCTTAGCGGGGGGGTTTAGCAATCAGCCCCAGCATTTT
V gene: TRBV11-2; J gene: TRBJ2-2; D gene: .; clone size: once; CDR3 protein: CASSQYSGYTGELFF; CDR3 DNA: TGTGCCAGCAGCCAGTACTCAGGTTACACCGGGGAGCTGTTTTTT
V gene: TRBV24-1; J gene: TRBJ2-5; D gene: TRBD1; clone size: .; CDR3 protein: CATSETGGAGETQYF; CDR3 DNA: TGTGCCACCAGTGAAACAGGGGGCGCGGGGGAGACCCAGTACTTC
V gene: TRBV28; J gene: TRBJ1-1; D gene: .; clone size: .; CDR3 protein: CASNQIVQGPEAFF; CDR3 DNA: TGTGCCAGCAATCAAATAGTCCAGGGCCCTGAAGCTTTCTTT
V gene: TRBV7-3; J gene: TRBJ2-1; D gene: TRBD2; clone size: .; CDR3 protein: CASSPSRLAGAYNEQFF; CDR3 DNA: TGTGCCAGCAGCCCTTCCAGACTAGCGGGGGCCTACAATGAGCAGTTCTTC
V gene: TRBV7-9; J gene: TRBJ2-1; D gene: TRBD2; clone size: .; CDR3 protein: CASSANLGTSSSNEQFF; CDR3 DNA: TGTGCCAGCAGCGCAAACCTCGGGACTAGCTCTTCCAATGAGCAGTTCTTC
V gene: TRBV19; J gene: TRBJ2-1; D gene: TRBD2; clone size: .; CDR3 protein: CASSINGLAGGHNEQFF; CDR3 DNA: TGTGCCAGTAGTATTAACGGACTAGCGGGAGGTCACAATGAGCAGTTCTTC
V gene: TRBV5-5; J gene: TRBJ1-6; D gene: .; clone size: .; CDR3 protein: CASSSLNSPLHF; CDR3 DNA: TGTGCCAGCAGCTCCCTGAATTCACCCCTCCACTTT
V gene: TRBV7-9; J gene: TRBJ1-2; D gene: .; clone size: .; CDR3 protein: CASSLEAVILGYGYTF; CDR3 DNA: TGTGCCAGCAGCTTAGAGGCGGTGATCCTAGGCTATGGCTACACCTTC
V gene: TRBV10-3; J gene: TRBJ2-5; D gene: TRBD1; clone size: .; CDR3 protein: CAIRTGTGYQETQYF; CDR3 DNA: TGTGCCATCAGAACCGGGACAGGTTACCAAGAGACCCAGTACTTC
V gene: TRBV7-9; J gene: TRBJ2-1; D gene: TRBD2; clone size: .; CDR3 protein: CASSLTSGVNEQFF; CDR3 DNA: TGTGCCAGCAGCTTAACTAGCGGGGTAAATGAGCAGTTCTTC
V gene: TRBV7-2; J gene: TRBJ1-5; D gene: TRBD1; clone size: .; CDR3 protein: CASSPRGQDNQPQHF; CDR3 DNA: TGTGCCAGCAGCCCCCGAGGACAGGATAATCAGCCCCAGCATTTT
V gene: TRBV6-5; J gene: TRBJ1-3; D gene: .; clone size: .; CDR3 protein: CASTPRAGNTIYF; CDR3 DNA: TGTGCCAGCACGCCGCGGGCTGGAAACACCATATATTTT
V gene: TRBV18; J gene: TRBJ2-2; D gene: TRBD1; clone size: once; CDR3 protein: CASSRDLQGASTGELFF; CDR3 DNA: TGTGCCAGCTCTCGAGATTTACAGGGGGCGTCCACCGGGGAGCTGTTTTTT
V gene: TRBV5-4; J gene: TRBJ2-2; D gene: .; clone size: once; CDR3 protein: CASSRGADTGELFF; CDR3 DNA: TGTGCCAGCAGCCGAGGAGCGGACACCGGGGAGCTGTTTTTT
V gene: TRBV10-3; J gene: TRBJ1-4; D gene: .; clone size: .; CDR3 protein: CAIRQDGEKLFF; CDR3 DNA: TGTGCCATCCGACAGGATGGAGAAAAACTGTTTTTT
V gene: TRBV10-1; J gene: TRBJ1-2; D gene: .; clone size: .; CDR3 protein: CASSQTDGEQGGYTF; CDR3 DNA: TGCGCCAGCAGCCAAACCGACGGGGAACAAGGTGGCTACACCTTC
V gene: TRBV27; J gene: TRBJ2-7; D gene: TRBD1; clone size: .; CDR3 protein: CASRLRDRANEQYF; CDR3 DNA: TGTGCCAGCAGGCTCCGGGACAGGGCAAACGAGCAGTACTTC
V gene: TRBV5-5; J gene: TRBJ2-1; D gene: TRBD2; clone size: .; CDR3 protein: CASSVIAGTPGEQFF; CDR3 DNA: TGTGCCAGCAGCGTTATAGCGGGTACCCCCGGTGAGCAGTTCTTC
V gene: TRBV11-3; J gene: TRBJ1-6; D gene: .; clone size: once; CDR3 protein: CASSSQQDSPLHF; CDR3 DNA: TGTGCCAGCAGCTCCCAGCAGGATTCACCCCTCCACTTT
V gene: TRBV7-2; J gene: TRBJ1-3; D gene: .; clone size: few; CDR3 protein: CASSLADFSGNTIYF; CDR3 DNA: TGTGCCAGCAGCTTAGCTGACTTCTCTGGAAACACCATATATTTT
V gene: TRBV28; J gene: TRBJ1-2; D gene: .; clone size: .; CDR3 protein: CASSGRGALGYTF; CDR3 DNA: TGTGCCAGCAGTGGTCGGGGGGCTCTTGGGTACACCTTC
V gene: TRBV15; J gene: TRBJ1-4; D gene: .; clone size: .; CDR3 protein: CATSRDAGALDEKLFF; CDR3 DNA: TGTGCCACCAGCAGAGATGCAGGGGCCCTTGATGAAAAACTGTTTTTT
V gene: TRBV4-2; J gene: TRBJ2-1; D gene: .; clone size: .; CDR3 protein: CASSQGLLSAFEGEQFF; CDR3 DNA: TGTGCCAGCAGCCAAGGTTTGCTAAGCGCTTTTGAGGGTGAGCAGTTCTTC
V gene: TRBV7-9; J gene: TRBJ2-7; D gene: .; clone size: .; CDR3 protein: CASSSTGIPSYEQYF; CDR3 DNA: TGTGCCAGCAGCTCTACAGGCATTCCATCCTACGAGCAGTACTTC
V gene: TRBV18; J gene: TRBJ2-1; D gene: .; clone size: .; CDR3 protein: CASSPLNEQFF; CDR3 DNA: TGTGCCAGCTCACCGCTAAATGAGCAGTTCTTC
V gene: TRBV27; J gene: TRBJ1-6; D gene: TRBD1; clone size: once; CDR3 protein: CASRLGQNNSPLHF; CDR3 DNA: TGTGCCAGCAGATTGGGACAGAATAATTCACCCCTCCACTTT
V gene: TRBV7-2; J gene: TRBJ2-7; D gene: .; clone size: .; CDR3 protein: CASSLRATPSYEQYF; CDR3 DNA: TGTGCCAGCAGCTTGAGGGCAACTCCCTCCTACGAGCAGTACTTC
V gene: TRBV18; J gene: TRBJ2-1; D gene: TRBD2; clone size: once; CDR3 protein: CASSPRTGGDNEQFF; CDR3 DNA: TGTGCCAGCTCACCACGGACTGGGGGGGACAATGAGCAGTTCTTC
V gene: TRBV9; J gene: TRBJ2-2; D gene: TRBD1; clone size: .; CDR3 protein: CASSVRDRGDTGELFF; CDR3 DNA: TGTGCCAGCAGCGTCCGGGACAGAGGGGACACCGGGGAGCTGTTTTTT
V gene: TRBV10-3; J gene: TRBJ2-3; D gene: TRBD2; clone size: .; CDR3 protein: CAIRRTSPTVDTQYF; CDR3 DNA: TGTGCCATCCGAAGGACTAGTCCCACCGTCGATACGCAGTATTTT
V gene: TRBV28; J gene: TRBJ1-1; D gene: .; clone size: .; CDR3 protein: CASSLFYRASEAFF; CDR3 DNA: TGTGCCAGCAGTTTATTCTACAGGGCATCTGAAGCTTTCTTT
V gene: TRBV11-2; J gene: TRBJ1-4; D gene: .; clone size: .; CDR3 protein: CASSRERTSEKLFF; CDR3 DNA: TGTGCCAGCAGCCGCGAGAGGACATCTGAAAAACTGTTTTTT
V gene: TRBV9; J gene: TRBJ2-2; D gene: .; clone size: .; CDR3 protein: CASSIPGQANTGELFF; CDR3 DNA: TGTGCCAGCAGCATACCGGGACAAGCGAACACCGGGGAGCTGTTTTTT
V gene: TRBV9; J gene: TRBJ1-4; D gene: .; clone size: .; CDR3 protein: CASSVGTARSSTNEKLFF; CDR3 DNA: TGTGCCAGCAGCGTAGGAACAGCACGCTCTTCAACTAATGAAAAACTGTTTTTT
V gene: TRBV7-2; J gene: TRBJ1-4; D gene: .; clone size: .; CDR3 protein: CASRYDRTNEKLFF; CDR3 DNA: TGTGCCAGCAGATACGACAGAACTAATGAAAAACTGTTTTTT
V gene: TRBV5-1; J gene: TRBJ2-7; D gene: TRBD1; clone size: few; CDR3 protein: CASSVGTGGPNEQYF; CDR3 DNA: TGCGCCAGCAGCGTCGGGACAGGGGGGCCCAACGAGCAGTACTTC
V gene: TRBV18; J gene: TRBJ2-7; D gene: TRBD1; clone size: .; CDR3 protein: CASSPGTATYEQYF; CDR3 DNA: TGTGCCAGCTCCCCCGGGACAGCCACCTACGAGCAGTACTTC
V gene: TRBV6-5; J gene: TRBJ2-7; D gene: .; clone size: .; CDR3 protein: CASSQYEQYF; CDR3 DNA: TGTGCCAGCAGTCAATACGAGCAGTACTTC